The 3 T cell receptor beta chains in this list originate from one sample, sequenced in a study. In TCRdb, the RT-PCR reads were re-called with MiXCR into one record per CDR3 protein. The sample records 650,000 to 800,000 distinct CDR3 sequences, approximately 15% being singletons. Sequenced material: memory CD4+ T cells from blood. Every receptor here comes from a female donor in good health, serving as a healthy control.

The table lists this clonotype with many counts. The chain carries TRBV9 and TRBJ2-3, with 9 positions matching TRBD2. Germline CDR1 SGDLS, CDR2 YYNGEE. This CDR3 is 16 amino acids long. V was clipped by 2 bases and J by 0 bases; unmatched bases: 4. The CDR3 DNA follows: TGTGCCAGCAGCGTGGCGGGAGGGACTAGCACAGATACGCAGTATTTT. Protein product: CASSVAGGTSTDTQYF. Together with reference TRBV9 and TRBJ2-3, the CDR3 gives the full variable domain: DSGVTQTPKHLITATGQRVTLRCSPRSGDLSVYWYQQSLDQGLQFLIQYYNGEERAKGNILERFSAQQFPDLHSELNLSSLELGDSALYFCASSVAGGTSTDTQYFGPGTRLTVL.

This clonotype was detected only a few times. The chain uses TRBV20-1 and TRBJ2-7; D may be TRBD2 (6 bases). The V end was cut by 6 bases, the J end by 4 bases, with 13 bases between. The CDR3 sequence is 12 residues long. Germline V gives CDR1 DFQATT, CDR2 SNEGSKA (reference sequence). The CDR3 DNA reads TGCAGTGCCATCCTTGGGGGGTACGAGCAGTACTTC. It encodes CSAILGGYEQYF.

This clonotype was seen at least ten times. The genes are TRBV5-6 and TRBJ2-7, with D possibly called TRBD1 or TRBD2 (6 bases each). The CDR3 loop spans 16 amino acids. Germline-derived CDR1 and CDR2 are SGHDT and YYEEEE. The V end was cut by 4 bases, the J end by 3 bases, with 20 bases between. CDR3 DNA: TGTGCCAGCAGCACGGACGGAGGGGGAACCCTCTACGAGCAGTACTTC. It is translated as CASSTDGGGTLYEQYF.